This T cell receptor (beta chain) is from a study of OX40 agonist ivuxolimab in advanced cancers. Study-wide background: Three partial responders included one hepatocellular carcinoma patient and two cutaneous melanoma patients. Study-wide results and limits: Antigens targeted by the expanded peripheral T cells were not determined. Averaged across samples, CD8+ T cells carried more expanded clones than CD4+ did. The authors also found low normalized T-cell clonal expansion in some nonresponders.

This CDR3 is 16 amino acids long. Looked up from germline, CDR1 is LGHNT and CDR2 is FRNRAP. A remark on this clone: What it binds is not known.

Sequencing was performed with immunoSEQ multiplex PCR; in TCRdb, only in-frame clones are kept and a portion is missing. The sample holds 99,000 or so clones; about 84% are singletons and the top ten take roughly 5%. The clonotype comes from an adult with an advanced solid tumor such as melanoma, head and neck, liver or kidney cancer. This chain joins TRBV12-5 and TRBJ2-5, with 10 positions matching TRBD1. The better agreement between TRBJ2-7 and the DNA end casts doubt on the J call. The sequencing used CD4+ or CD8+ T cells sorted from blood, collected in a trial of the OX40 agonist ivuxolimab. The CDR3 is CASGSQRGTGESEQYF. The CDR3 coding sequence is TGTGCTAGTGGTTCCCAGAGAGGGACAGGGGAATCCGAGCAGTACTTC.